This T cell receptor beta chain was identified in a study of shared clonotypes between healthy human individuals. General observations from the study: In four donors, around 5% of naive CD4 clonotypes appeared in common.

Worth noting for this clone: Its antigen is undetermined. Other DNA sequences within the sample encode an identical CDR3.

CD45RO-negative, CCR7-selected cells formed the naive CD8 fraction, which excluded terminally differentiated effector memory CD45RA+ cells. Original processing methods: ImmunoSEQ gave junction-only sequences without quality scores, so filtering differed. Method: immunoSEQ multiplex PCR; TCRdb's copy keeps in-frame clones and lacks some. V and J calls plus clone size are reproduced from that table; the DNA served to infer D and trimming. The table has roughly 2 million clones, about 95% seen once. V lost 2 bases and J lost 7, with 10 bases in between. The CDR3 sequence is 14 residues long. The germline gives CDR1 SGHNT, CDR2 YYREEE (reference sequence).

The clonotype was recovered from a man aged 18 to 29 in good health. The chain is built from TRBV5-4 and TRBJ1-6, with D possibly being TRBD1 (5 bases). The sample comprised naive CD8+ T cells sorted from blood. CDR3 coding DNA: TGTGCCAGCAGCTTTCAGGGTGGGAATTCACCCCTCCACTTT. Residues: CASSFQGGNSPLHF.